This T cell receptor beta chain was sequenced for a study of blood T cell repertoires in COVID-19. Overall study: The United States, Italy and Spain were the sources of the acute and convalescent COVID-19 samples. T cells, B-cell-depleted T cells, or PBMCs supplied cDNA or gDNA.

Germline V gene lookup returns CDR1 ENHRY and CDR2 SYGVKD. The V and J ends lost 8 bases and 4 bases respectively, with 10 bases between them. The length of the CDR3 is 12 residues. Method: immunoSEQ multiplex PCR; TCRdb's copy keeps in-frame clones and lacks some. The table shows 100,000 to 150,000 clones, with roughly 85% occurring only once. Sequences were obtained from peripheral blood. The TCR comes from a woman of 80 years or more with acute or convalescent COVID-19. J is TRBJ2-3 and V is TRBV10-3, with D perhaps matching TRBD1 (7 bases). The CDR3 loop reads CAIQGGADTQYF. CDR3 sequence (DNA): TGTGCCATCCAGGGGGGAGCAGATACGCAGTATTTT.